This is a list of T cell receptor beta chains from one sample in a study of blood T cells in healthy people across ages. TCRdb re-called the 5' RACE reads through MiXCR, storing one row per CDR3 protein. The data show around 620,000 distinct CDR3 sequences, about 25% seen once. The sequenced sample consisted of blood. The receptors stem from a woman in her 70s in good health. The CDR3 runs from the conserved cysteine through the conserved F or W. D genes are given only for firm matches. Some rows mark clone size as missing; the rest say once, few, many or name a class of expanded clone.

v_gene: TRBV5-6
j_gene: TRBJ2-1
abundance: few
d_gene: -
CDR3aa: CASSSGLWGEQFF
CDR3nt: TGTGCCAGCAGCTCGGGGTTATGGGGTGAGCAGTTCTTC

v_gene: TRBV3-1
j_gene: TRBJ2-1
abundance: few
d_gene: TRBD1
CDR3aa: CASRNRDREGEQFF
CDR3nt: TGTGCCAGCAGGAACCGGGACAGGGAAGGGGAGCAGTTCTTC

v_gene: TRBV5-1
j_gene: TRBJ1-2
abundance: few
d_gene: TRBD1
CDR3aa: CASSLQGQGYGYTF
CDR3nt: TGCGCCAGCAGCTTACAGGGACAGGGCTATGGCTACACCTTC

v_gene: TRBV20-1
j_gene: TRBJ2-3
abundance: few
d_gene: -
CDR3aa: CSAEKLQDTQYF
CDR3nt: TGCAGTGCTGAGAAACTTCAAGATACGCAGTATTTT

v_gene: TRBV5-1
j_gene: TRBJ1-2
abundance: -
d_gene: -
CDR3aa: CASSIGSTGYGYTF
CDR3nt: TGCGCCAGCAGCATTGGATCCACGGGCTATGGCTACACCTTC

v_gene: TRBV12-3/TRBV12-4
j_gene: TRBJ1-1
abundance: few
d_gene: -
CDR3aa: CASSMISTEAFF
CDR3nt: TGTGCCAGCAGTATGATTAGCACTGAAGCTTTCTTT

v_gene: TRBV11-1
j_gene: TRBJ1-2
abundance: -
d_gene: TRBD1
CDR3aa: CASSHRGLIGYTF
CDR3nt: TGTGCCAGCAGCCACAGGGGGTTGATTGGCTACACCTTC

v_gene: TRBV5-6
j_gene: TRBJ1-5
abundance: -
d_gene: -
CDR3aa: CASSLLGRGRLGQPQHF
CDR3nt: TGTGCCAGCAGCTTACTCGGACGGGGCAGGCTAGGTCAGCCCCAGCATTTT

v_gene: TRBV7-9
j_gene: TRBJ2-7
abundance: many
d_gene: -
CDR3aa: CASSSTISYEQYF
CDR3nt: TGTGCCAGCAGTTCGACAATCTCCTACGAGCAGTACTTC

v_gene: TRBV3-1
j_gene: TRBJ1-1
abundance: -
d_gene: -
CDR3aa: CASRSSSRASEAFF
CDR3nt: TGTGCCAGCCGGTCCAGTTCGAGGGCGTCTGAAGCTTTCTTT

v_gene: TRBV7-2
j_gene: TRBJ2-3
abundance: few
d_gene: -
CDR3aa: CASSLGGSSDTQYF
CDR3nt: TGTGCCAGCAGCTTAGGGGGGAGTAGCGATACGCAGTATTTT

v_gene: TRBV9
j_gene: TRBJ1-2
abundance: -
d_gene: -
CDR3aa: CASSVGGALNLNYGYTF
CDR3nt: TGTGCCAGCAGCGTAGGGGGGGCCCTTAACCTTAACTATGGCTACACCTTC

v_gene: TRBV25-1
j_gene: TRBJ2-5
abundance: -
d_gene: TRBD2
CDR3aa: CASSEAGGQETQYF
CDR3nt: TGTGCCAGCAGTGAAGCGGGGGGGCAAGAGACCCAGTACTTC

v_gene: TRBV7-2
j_gene: TRBJ2-4
abundance: few
d_gene: -
CDR3aa: CASSLVETSNIQYF
CDR3nt: TGTGCCAGCAGCTTAGTCGAGACTTCAAACATTCAGTACTTC

v_gene: TRBV30
j_gene: TRBJ1-6
abundance: many
d_gene: -
CDR3aa: CAWSQGRTNSPLHF
CDR3nt: TGTGCCTGGAGTCAGGGACGGACTAATTCACCCCTCCACTTT

v_gene: TRBV15
j_gene: TRBJ2-1
abundance: few
d_gene: TRBD2
CDR3aa: CATSRDKWRTSGFEQFF
CDR3nt: TGTGCCACCAGCAGAGATAAATGGCGGACTAGCGGGTTTGAGCAGTTCTTC

v_gene: TRBV7-2
j_gene: TRBJ2-1
abundance: few
d_gene: TRBD2
CDR3aa: CASSLYTGTRSPNEQFF
CDR3nt: TGTGCCAGCAGCCTATACACCGGGACTAGGTCACCTAATGAGCAGTTCTTC

v_gene: TRBV4-2
j_gene: TRBJ2-5
abundance: -
d_gene: -
CDR3aa: CASSRDRMAPGETQYF
CDR3nt: TGTGCCAGCAGCCGAGATAGAATGGCCCCCGGGGAGACCCAGTACTTC

v_gene: TRBV29-1
j_gene: TRBJ2-1
abundance: few
d_gene: TRBD2
CDR3aa: CSAQRGGNEQFF
CDR3nt: TGCAGCGCCCAGCGGGGTGGTAATGAGCAGTTCTTC

v_gene: TRBV7-2
j_gene: TRBJ1-2
abundance: few
d_gene: -
CDR3aa: CASSLVQGNRGYTF
CDR3nt: TGTGCCAGCAGCTTAGTCCAGGGTAACCGTGGCTACACCTTC

v_gene: TRBV2
j_gene: TRBJ1-1
abundance: many
d_gene: -
CDR3aa: CASTFDRMNTEAFF
CDR3nt: TGTGCCAGCACCTTTGACAGGATGAACACTGAAGCTTTCTTT

v_gene: TRBV29-1
j_gene: TRBJ1-1
abundance: -
d_gene: -
CDR3aa: CSVDMMVDTEAFF
CDR3nt: TGCAGCGTTGATATGATGGTAGACACTGAAGCTTTCTTT

v_gene: TRBV20-1
j_gene: TRBJ2-4
abundance: -
d_gene: TRBD2
CDR3aa: CSARSLAGGVKNIQYF
CDR3nt: TGCAGTGCTAGGTCTTTAGCGGGGGGAGTCAAAAACATTCAGTACTTC

v_gene: TRBV7-9
j_gene: TRBJ2-7
abundance: -
d_gene: -
CDR3aa: CASSLAGGASSYEQYF
CDR3nt: TGTGCCAGCAGCTTGGCAGGGGGGGCCTCCTCCTACGAGCAGTACTTC

v_gene: TRBV7-9
j_gene: TRBJ2-1
abundance: once
d_gene: -
CDR3aa: CASSLGANEQFF
CDR3nt: TGTGCCAGCAGCTTGGGGGCGAATGAGCAGTTCTTC

v_gene: TRBV30
j_gene: TRBJ2-3
abundance: few
d_gene: TRBD2
CDR3aa: CAWMVAGVRTDTQYF
CDR3nt: TGTGCCTGGATGGTTGCGGGGGTTCGCACAGATACGCAGTATTTT

v_gene: TRBV4-3
j_gene: TRBJ2-7
abundance: many
d_gene: -
CDR3aa: CASSQEDRSSYEQYF
CDR3nt: TGCGCCAGCAGCCAAGAAGACAGAAGCTCCTACGAGCAGTACTTC

v_gene: TRBV2
j_gene: TRBJ2-5
abundance: -
d_gene: -
CDR3aa: CASSYSGSVETQYF
CDR3nt: TGTGCCAGCAGTTATTCAGGAAGTGTGGAGACCCAGTACTTC

v_gene: TRBV10-3
j_gene: TRBJ2-1
abundance: -
d_gene: -
CDR3aa: CAIQRSESSYNELFF
CDR3nt: TGTGCCATCCAACGCAGCGAGAGCTCCTACAATGAGCTGTTCTTC

v_gene: TRBV12-3/TRBV12-4
j_gene: TRBJ2-2
abundance: few
d_gene: -
CDR3aa: CASSFDRRAGELFF
CDR3nt: TGTGCCAGCAGTTTCGACAGACGCGCCGGGGAGCTGTTTTTT

v_gene: TRBV29-1
j_gene: TRBJ1-1
abundance: many
d_gene: -
CDR3aa: CSVTAGTGNTEAFF
CDR3nt: TGCAGCGTCACAGCGGGAACTGGGAACACTGAAGCTTTCTTT

v_gene: TRBV7-3
j_gene: TRBJ1-1
abundance: -
d_gene: -
CDR3aa: CASSLNAENTEAFF
CDR3nt: TGTGCCAGCAGCTTAAATGCCGAGAACACTGAAGCTTTCTTT

v_gene: TRBV9
j_gene: TRBJ2-5
abundance: many
d_gene: TRBD2
CDR3aa: CASSGTSGEETQYF
CDR3nt: TGTGCCAGCAGCGGGACTAGCGGAGAAGAGACCCAGTACTTC

v_gene: TRBV6-5
j_gene: TRBJ1-2
abundance: many
d_gene: -
CDR3aa: CASSYLQAGSYGYTF
CDR3nt: TGTGCCAGCAGTTACTTGCAGGCGGGTAGCTATGGCTACACCTTC

v_gene: TRBV7-7
j_gene: TRBJ2-5
abundance: -
d_gene: -
CDR3aa: CASSSDLGETQYF
CDR3nt: TGTGCCAGCAGCTCCGACCTAGGGGAGACCCAGTACTTC

v_gene: TRBV20-1
j_gene: TRBJ2-1
abundance: -
d_gene: TRBD2
CDR3aa: CSARDWGTSGANYNEQFF
CDR3nt: TGCAGTGCTAGAGATTGGGGGACTAGCGGGGCGAATTACAATGAGCAGTTCTTC

v_gene: TRBV21-1
j_gene: TRBJ2-7
abundance: few
d_gene: -
CDR3aa: CASSKRGFITYEQYF
CDR3nt: TGTGCCAGCAGCAAAAGGGGTTTTATCACCTACGAGCAGTACTTC

v_gene: TRBV5-1
j_gene: TRBJ2-1
abundance: few
d_gene: TRBD2
CDR3aa: CASSRLAEYNEQFF
CDR3nt: TGCGCCAGCTCAAGACTAGCGGAGTACAATGAGCAGTTCTTC

v_gene: TRBV20-1
j_gene: TRBJ2-7
abundance: few
d_gene: TRBD1
CDR3aa: CSANTGANYEQYF
CDR3nt: TGCAGTGCTAACACAGGGGCCAACTACGAGCAGTACTTC

v_gene: TRBV4-1
j_gene: TRBJ2-5
abundance: many
d_gene: TRBD2
CDR3aa: CASRYGGLAADRETQYF
CDR3nt: TGCGCCAGCAGATACGGTGGACTAGCGGCCGATCGAGAGACCCAGTACTTC

v_gene: TRBV5-1
j_gene: TRBJ2-3
abundance: many
d_gene: -
CDR3aa: CASSHSSTDTQYF
CDR3nt: TGCGCCAGCAGCCATAGTAGCACAGATACGCAGTATTTT